The text below deals with one TCR beta chain. These data belong to a study of blood T cell repertoires in COVID-19. As for the study in general: Italy, Spain and the United States were the sources of the convalescent and acute COVID-19 samples. From T cells, B-cell-depleted T cells, or PBMCs came the material, which was cDNA or gDNA.

Study processing details: Reference gene primer amplification yielded estimated nucleated cell counts. Profiled with immunoSEQ multiplex PCR; TCRdb holds only in-frame clones, not every one. From that table come the V and J calls and clone size; the DNA was used to work out D and trimming. The sample shows over 35,000 clones, roughly four fifths of them seen only once. Material: peripheral blood. The clonotype originates from a man in his forties with active or convalescent COVID-19.

The CDR3 DNA is TGTGCCAGCAGCGGTAGCGGGGGGCATACCGGGGAGCTGTTTTTT. This translates into CASSGSGGHTGELFF. This sequence joins TRBV7-9 and TRBJ2-2; 10 bases are a match to TRBD2. Germline V CDR1 and CDR2: SEHNR, FQNEAQ (reference sequence). The CDR3 sequence is 15 residues long. Trimming cost V 5 bases and J 5 bases; bases outside gene matches: 5.